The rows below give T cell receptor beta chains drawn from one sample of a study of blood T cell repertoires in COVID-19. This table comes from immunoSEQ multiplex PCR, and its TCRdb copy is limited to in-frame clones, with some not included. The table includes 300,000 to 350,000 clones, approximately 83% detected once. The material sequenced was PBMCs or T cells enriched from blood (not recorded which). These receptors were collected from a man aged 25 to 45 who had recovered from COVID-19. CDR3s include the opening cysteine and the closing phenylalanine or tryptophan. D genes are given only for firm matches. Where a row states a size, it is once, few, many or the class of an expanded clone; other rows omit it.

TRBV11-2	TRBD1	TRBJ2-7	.	TGTGCCAGCAGCTTGGGACAGCACTCCTACGAGCAGTACTTC	CASSLGQHSYEQYF
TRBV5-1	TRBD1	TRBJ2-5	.	TGCGCCAGCTCGACAGGGCGTGGGGAGACCCAGTACTTC	CASSTGRGETQYF
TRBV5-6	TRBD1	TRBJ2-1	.	TGTGCCAGCAGCTCGCGACAGGGCCCCAATGAGCAGTTCTTC	CASSSRQGPNEQFF
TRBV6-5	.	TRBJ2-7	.	TGTGCCAGCAGTCCCGCGGATCGGGGGTTTGAGCAGTACTTC	CASSPADRGFEQYF
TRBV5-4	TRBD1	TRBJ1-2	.	TGTGCCAGCAGCTTACGGACAGGGGTAAATGGCTACACCTTC	CASSLRTGVNGYTF
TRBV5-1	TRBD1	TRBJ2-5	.	TGCGCCAGCAGCCTAGGGACAGGGGGGGAGACCCAGTACTTC	CASSLGTGGETQYF
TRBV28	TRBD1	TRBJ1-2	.	TGTGCCAGCAGATCACGACAGGGCTATGGCTACACCTTC	CASRSRQGYGYTF
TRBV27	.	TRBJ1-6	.	TGTGCCAGCAGTTTGGCCCTCGTCTCGGGGTATAATTCACCCCTCCACTTT	CASSLALVSGYNSPLHF
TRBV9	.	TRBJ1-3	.	TGTGCCAGCAGCGTAGGTACTGGAAACACCATATATTTT	CASSVGTGNTIYF
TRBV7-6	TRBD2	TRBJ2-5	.	TGTGCCAGCAGCTCGGGACTAGCGGGGGGGTACCAAGAGACCCAGTACTTC	CASSSGLAGGYQETQYF
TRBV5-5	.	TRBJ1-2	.	TGTGCCAGCAGCCGGGGGGCCGAAGATGGCTACACCTTC	CASSRGAEDGYTF
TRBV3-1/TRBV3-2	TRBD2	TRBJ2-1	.	TGTGCCAGCAGCCCATATAAACCGGGACTAGCGGGGGGGCCATACAATGAGCAGTTCTTC	CASSPYKPGLAGGPYNEQFF
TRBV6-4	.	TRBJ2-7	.	TGTGCCAGCAGTGACCGGGGGCGGGGGTTCTACGAGCAGTACTTC	CASSDRGRGFYEQYF
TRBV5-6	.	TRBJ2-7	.	TGTGCCAGCAGCTTGGGGGCTATCTACGAGCAGTACTTC	CASSLGAIYEQYF
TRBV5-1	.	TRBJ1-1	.	TGCGCCAGCAGCTTGACAGTAACGCGGAACACTGAAGCTTTCTTT	CASSLTVTRNTEAFF
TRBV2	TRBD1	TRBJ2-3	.	TGTGCCAGCAGTGAGTCGGGGACAGGGACAGATACGCAGTATTTT	CASSESGTGTDTQYF
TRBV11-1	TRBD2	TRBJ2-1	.	TGTGCCAGCAGTTTTAGCGGGGGGATTGAGCAGTTCTTC	CASSFSGGIEQFF
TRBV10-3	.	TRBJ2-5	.	TGTGCCATCAGTGGAAGGGGAGAGACCCAGTACTTC	CAISGRGETQYF
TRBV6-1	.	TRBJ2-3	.	TGTGCCAGCAGTGAAGGGGCTAGCGCAGGGGATACGCAGTATTTT	CASSEGASAGDTQYF
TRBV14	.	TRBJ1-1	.	TGTGCCAGCAGCCAAGCCGGGACAAAGAACACTGAAGCTTTCTTT	CASSQAGTKNTEAFF
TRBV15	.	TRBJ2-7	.	TGTGCCACCAGCAGAGATCAGGGGTCCTACGAGCAGTACTTC	CATSRDQGSYEQYF
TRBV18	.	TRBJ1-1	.	TGTGCCAGCTCAGGAGGACAGATGAAAATGAACACTGAAGCTTTCTTT	CASSGGQMKMNTEAFF
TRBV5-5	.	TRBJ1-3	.	TGTGCCAGCAGCTACGGACAGTCCTCTGGAAACACCATATATTTT	CASSYGQSSGNTIYF
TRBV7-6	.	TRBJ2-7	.	TGTGCCAGCAGCCCCTGGGCAGACGAAGGCTACGAGCAGTACTTC	CASSPWADEGYEQYF
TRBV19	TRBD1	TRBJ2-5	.	TGTGCCAGTAGTTCGGGACAGGGGACAAAGACCCAGTACTTC	CASSSGQGTKTQYF
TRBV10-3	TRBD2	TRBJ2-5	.	TGTGCCATCAGTGAGCTGGTCGGGGGGGCAAAAGAGACCCAGTACTTC	CAISELVGGAKETQYF
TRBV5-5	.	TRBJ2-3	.	TGTGCCAGCAGCACGGGAATCCGGGTCGCCTACACAGATACGCAGTATTTT	CASSTGIRVAYTDTQYF
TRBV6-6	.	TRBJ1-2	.	TGTGCCAGCCAGGACTTACGGGGCTACACCTTC	CASQDLRGYTF
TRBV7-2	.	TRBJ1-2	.	TGTGCCAGCAGCTTAGCGGACAGCAGTTACACCTTC	CASSLADSSYTF
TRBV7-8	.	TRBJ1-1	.	TGTGCCAGCAGCTTAGTCGACATGAACACTGAAGCTTTCTTT	CASSLVDMNTEAFF
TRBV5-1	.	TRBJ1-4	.	TGCGCCAGCAGCTTGAATTCAGGGCCTCGAAATGAAAAACTGTTTTTT	CASSLNSGPRNEKLFF
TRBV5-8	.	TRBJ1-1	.	TGTGCCAGCAGCTTTACAGAGATGAACACTGAAGCTTTCTTT	CASSFTEMNTEAFF
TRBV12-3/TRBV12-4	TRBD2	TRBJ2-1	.	TGTGCCAGCAGTACCGGGGGGGCTCGGTTCTTC	CASSTGGARFF
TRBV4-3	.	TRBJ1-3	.	TGCGCCAGCAGCCAAGATCTCAGGGAGGGTGGAAACACCATATATTTT	CASSQDLREGGNTIYF
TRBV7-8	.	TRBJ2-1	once	TGTGCCAGCAGCCCCCGAGGAGTACTAGCACGTGGTCGGTCGCTGATTAATGAGCAGTTCTTC	CASSPRGVLARGRSLINEQFF
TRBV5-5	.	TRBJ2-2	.	TGTGCCAGCAGCTTGCCAGGGCGGAGCACCGGGGAGCTGTTTTTT	CASSLPGRSTGELFF
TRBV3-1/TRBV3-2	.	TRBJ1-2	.	TGTGCCAGCAGCCATGCGCACAGTATCTATGGCTACACCTTC	CASSHAHSIYGYTF
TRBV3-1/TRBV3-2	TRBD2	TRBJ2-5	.	TGTGCCAGCAGACCTGTAGCGGGGGTGAAAGAGACCCAGTACTTC	CASRPVAGVKETQYF